This T cell receptor (beta chain) was sequenced for a study of blood T cell repertoires in COVID-19. Overall study: Samples taken during acute and convalescent COVID-19 were collected in the United States, Italy and Spain. T cells, B-cell-depleted T cells, or PBMCs provided the cDNA or gDNA that served as material.

In the source study's methods: Amplification with reference gene primers provided the estimates of nucleated cell counts. Sequencing was performed with immunoSEQ multiplex PCR; in TCRdb, only in-frame clones are kept and a portion is missing. Clone size and the V and J calls come from that table; the DNA yielded D and trimming. Of about 100,000 clones listed, 92% are singletons. This clone was seen a single time. Germline lookup yields CDR1 MNHEY and CDR2 SVGAGI. V was clipped by 6 bases and J by 2 bases; unmatched bases: 7. The CDR3 is 15 residues long. The source is a man aged 50 to 59 with active COVID-19. V is TRBV6-5 and J is TRBJ1-5; 7 nucleotides align to TRBD1. Sequencing used peripheral blood. In nucleotides, the CDR3 is TGTGCCAGCAGATTGACAGGGACGGGCAATCAGCCCCAGCATTTT. It encodes CASRLTGTGNQPQHF.